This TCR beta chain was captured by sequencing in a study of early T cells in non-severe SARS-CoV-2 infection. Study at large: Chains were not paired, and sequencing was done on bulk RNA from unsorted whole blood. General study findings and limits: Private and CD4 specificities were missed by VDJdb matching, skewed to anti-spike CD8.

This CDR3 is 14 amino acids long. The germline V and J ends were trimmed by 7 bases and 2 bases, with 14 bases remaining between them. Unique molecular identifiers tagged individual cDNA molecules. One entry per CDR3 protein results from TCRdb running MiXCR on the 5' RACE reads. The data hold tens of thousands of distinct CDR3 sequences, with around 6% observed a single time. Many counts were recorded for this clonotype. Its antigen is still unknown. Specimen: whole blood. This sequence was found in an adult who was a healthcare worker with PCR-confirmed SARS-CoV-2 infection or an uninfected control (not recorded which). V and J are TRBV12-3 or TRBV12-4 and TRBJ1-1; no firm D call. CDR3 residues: CASTLGNENTEAFF. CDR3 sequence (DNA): TGTGCCAGCACCTTGGGGAATGAAAACACTGAAGCTTTCTTT.